This T cell receptor beta chain was captured by sequencing in a study of shared clonotypes between healthy human individuals (TCRdb year 2020). Turning to the overall study: The cohort comprised a couple of women and a few men aged 18 to 49 years. Per donor, three plates each were used for CD4 naive and CD4 memory, two for CD8 naive, and one for CD8 memory. To estimate repertoire size and how much clonotypes are shared between individuals, the study performed deep sequencing of blood TCR repertoires from about five healthy adults. To increase sequencing depth and limit assay-specific biases, different laboratories used diverse techniques to prepare libraries and sequence TCR repertoires. Leukapheresis yielded between about 0.85 and 10 billion PBMCs per donor. Summary of the overall study and its limitations: When a few donors were compared, the shared fraction of clonotypes was around 4.6% for naive CD4, about 4% for naive CD8, 2% to 2.5% for memory CD4, and under 0.5% for memory CD8. Sampling was limited to blood, and TCR repertoires in tissue likely differ from TCR repertoires in blood. Incomplete sequencing was indicated by rarefaction of sorted-subset datasets, despite the large sequencing depth. Larger estimated clonotype richness was generally found for naive subsets than for memory subsets. The genetic and exposure-history diversity represented was limited by the small number of donors. Compared with non-shared clonotypes, clonotypes shared by all four sorted-subset donors had higher generation probabilities. Pairwise subsampling indicated that sequencing depth was expected to affect the degree of clonotype sharing among donors.

Per the germline V gene, MNHEY is the CDR1 and SVGAGI is the CDR2. V is cut back by 4 bases and J by 5 bases, with 1 base in the junction unmatched. The CDR3 measures 12 amino acids from cysteine to phenylalanine. Solely the CDR3 DNA is kept, with 36 bases framed from the first base. The donors were healthy, HIV-negative adults with no recently reported acute infections or vaccinations. Every donor was a Caucasian adult living in Nashville, Tennessee, USA. CD8 memory samples combined magnetically selected CD45RO+ cells with CCR7-negative CD45RA+ effector memory (TemRA) cells. Blood was collected by leukapheresis, and PBMCs were isolated by Ficoll-Histopaque density gradient centrifugation and then cryopreserved in liquid nitrogen vapor phase. Analytical flow cytometry was used to check the purity and quantity of every magnetically sorted T cell population. Each sorted fraction had its genomic DNA isolated and then quantified by UV absorbance on a Nanodrop 2000c.

As concerns this clone: What this receptor recognizes is not known. Nothing much larger sits one base from this clone, and base qualities are not available.

Using the deep immunoSEQ assay, multiplex PCR amplified TCR CDR3 regions from genomic DNA. Extracted genomic DNA from each cell subset was spread evenly across all wells of several immunoSEQ 96-well plates, with each plate serving as a replicate. Each replicate PCR for sorted subsets received approximately 200 ng genomic DNA, equal to tens of thousands of T cell genomes. Purified libraries were quantified with a Qubit 3.0 fluorometer, sized on a Bioanalyzer 2100, and re-quantified with the KAPA Library Quantification kit. Each immunoSEQ 96-well plate was sequenced on its own single-read 150-cycle Illumina NextSeq 550 flow cell. Per the source publication's procedure: The immunoSEQ output contained only junctional sequences without quality scores, so filtering could not match that applied to full-length reads. Sequences were annotated with PyIR, a Python wrapper for IgBLAST v1.9, and V/J genes and CDR3 were assigned using IMGT germline references. Reads were removed for weak V/J assignments (E-value above 1e-6), missing CDR3, stop codons, out-of-frame junctions, or ambiguous translated residues. A V3J clonotype was defined by an identical inferred V gene, J gene, and CDR3 amino acid sequence. To compute the percentage overlap between repertoires, the number of shared unique clonotypes was divided by the size of the smaller repertoire. Three approaches were used to assess repertoire richness: RTK rarefaction, the Chao1 estimator, and Recon v2.1 estimates of unobserved clonotypes. Generation probabilities for all TCRbeta clonotypes obtained by the gDNA method from four donors were computed using OLGA. TCRdb mirrors the immuneACCESS table, restricted to in-frame sequences. Some clones are absent from its copies; in checked studies, under half trace to an unresolved V gene, and the reason for the others is unknown. That table is the source of V, J and clone size, and D and trimming were worked out from the DNA. Present in this sample are roughly 660,000 clones, about nine tenths of which were seen just once. Of the sample, around a third falls within the top ten clones.

What was sequenced was memory CD8+ T cells from PBMCs. Interpreted using the paper, the cell subset or site label stands for: CD45RO+ cells pooled with CCR7-negative TemRA cells. The source is a man younger than 30 in good health. Some clones in this sample may be carry-over from other donors' samples. Rearrangement joined TRBV6-5 to TRBJ2-5; a stretch of 7 junction bases matches TRBD2. The CDR3 reads as follows: CASSFGGETQYF. DNA sequence: TGTGCCAGCAGTTTCGGGGGGGAGACCCAGTACTTC.